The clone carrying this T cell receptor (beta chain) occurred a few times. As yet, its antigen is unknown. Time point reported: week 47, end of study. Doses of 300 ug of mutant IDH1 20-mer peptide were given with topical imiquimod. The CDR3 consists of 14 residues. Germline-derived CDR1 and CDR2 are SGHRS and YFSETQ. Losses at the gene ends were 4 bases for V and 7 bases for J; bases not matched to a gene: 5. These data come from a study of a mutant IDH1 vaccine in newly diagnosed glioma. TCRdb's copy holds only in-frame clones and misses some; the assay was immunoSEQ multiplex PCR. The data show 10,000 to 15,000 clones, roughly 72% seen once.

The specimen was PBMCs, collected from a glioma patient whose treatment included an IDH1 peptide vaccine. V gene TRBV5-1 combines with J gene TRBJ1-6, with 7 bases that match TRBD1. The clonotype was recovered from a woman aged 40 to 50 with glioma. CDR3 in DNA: TGCGCCAGCAGCCTGGGGACAGCCAATTCACCCCTCCACTTT. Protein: CASSLGTANSPLHF.